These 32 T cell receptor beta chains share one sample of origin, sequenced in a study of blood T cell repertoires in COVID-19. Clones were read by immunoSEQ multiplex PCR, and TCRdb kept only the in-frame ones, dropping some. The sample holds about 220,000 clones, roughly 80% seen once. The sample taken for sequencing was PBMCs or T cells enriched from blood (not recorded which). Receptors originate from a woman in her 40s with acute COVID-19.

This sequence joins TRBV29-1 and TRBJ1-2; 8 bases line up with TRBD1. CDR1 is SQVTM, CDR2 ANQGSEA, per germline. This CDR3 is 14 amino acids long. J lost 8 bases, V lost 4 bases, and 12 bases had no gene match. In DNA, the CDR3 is TGCAGCGTTGCGGGGACAGGTTCAAGATGGGGCTACACCTTC. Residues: CSVAGTGSRWGYTF.

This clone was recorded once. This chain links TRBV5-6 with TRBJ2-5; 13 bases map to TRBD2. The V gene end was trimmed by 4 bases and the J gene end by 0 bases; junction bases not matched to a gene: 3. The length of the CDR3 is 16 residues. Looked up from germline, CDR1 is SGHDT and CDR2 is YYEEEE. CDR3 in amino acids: CASSPGTSGNQETQYF. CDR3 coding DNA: TGTGCCAGCAGCCCTGGGACTAGCGGGAACCAAGAGACCCAGTACTTC.

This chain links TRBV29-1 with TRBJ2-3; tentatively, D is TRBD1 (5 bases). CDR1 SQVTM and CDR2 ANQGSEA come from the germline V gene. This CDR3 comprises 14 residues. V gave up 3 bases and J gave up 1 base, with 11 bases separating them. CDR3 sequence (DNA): TGCAGCGTTGATACCAGGGTCGGCACAGATACGCAGTATTTT. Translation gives CSVDTRVGTDTQYF.

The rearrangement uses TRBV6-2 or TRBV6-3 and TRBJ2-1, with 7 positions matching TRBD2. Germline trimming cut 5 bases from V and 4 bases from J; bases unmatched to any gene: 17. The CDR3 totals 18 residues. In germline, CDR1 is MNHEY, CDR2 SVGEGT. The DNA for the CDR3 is TGTGCCAGCAGTGTCCCTAGGGGCGGGAGTCCCATTTACAATGAGCAGTTCTTC. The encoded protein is CASSVPRGGSPIYNEQFF.

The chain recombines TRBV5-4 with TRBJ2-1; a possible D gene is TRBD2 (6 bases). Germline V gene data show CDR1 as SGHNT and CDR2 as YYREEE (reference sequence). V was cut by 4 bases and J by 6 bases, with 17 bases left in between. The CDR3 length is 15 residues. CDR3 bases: TGTGCCAGCAGCAGACCGGGACTCCCTAGCAATGAGCAGTTCTTC. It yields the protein CASSRPGLPSNEQFF.

Here the CDR3 reads CARDNSYEQYF. CDR3 nucleotide sequence: TGTGCCAGGGACAACTCCTACGAGCAGTACTTC. The V and J genes are TRBV2 and TRBJ2-7, with TRBD1 as a possible D gene (5 bases). The germline V gene encodes CDR1 SNHLY and CDR2 FYNNEI. Trimming shortened V by 9 bases and J by 0 bases, and 6 bases separated the two germline ends. The CDR3 length is 11 residues.

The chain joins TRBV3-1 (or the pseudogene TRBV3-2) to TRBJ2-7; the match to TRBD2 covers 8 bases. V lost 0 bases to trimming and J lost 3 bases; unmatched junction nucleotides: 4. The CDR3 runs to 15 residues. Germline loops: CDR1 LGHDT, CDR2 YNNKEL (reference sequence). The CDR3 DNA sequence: TGTGCCAGCAGCCAAGATCCAGCGGGGGACTACGAGCAGTACTTC. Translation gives CASSQDPAGDYEQYF.

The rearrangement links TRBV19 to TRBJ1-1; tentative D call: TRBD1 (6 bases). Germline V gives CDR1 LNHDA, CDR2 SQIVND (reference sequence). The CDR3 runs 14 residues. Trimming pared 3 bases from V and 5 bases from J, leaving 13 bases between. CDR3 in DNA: TGTGCCAGTAGTATCGCGGGGGGCGTTACTGAAGCTTTCTTT. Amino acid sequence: CASSIAGGVTEAFF.

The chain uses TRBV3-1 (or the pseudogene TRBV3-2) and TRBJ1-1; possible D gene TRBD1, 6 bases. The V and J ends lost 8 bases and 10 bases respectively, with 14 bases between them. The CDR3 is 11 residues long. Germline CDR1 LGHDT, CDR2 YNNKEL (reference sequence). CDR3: CASRGADVAFF. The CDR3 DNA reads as TGTGCCAGCCGGGGGGCAGATGTAGCTTTCTTT.

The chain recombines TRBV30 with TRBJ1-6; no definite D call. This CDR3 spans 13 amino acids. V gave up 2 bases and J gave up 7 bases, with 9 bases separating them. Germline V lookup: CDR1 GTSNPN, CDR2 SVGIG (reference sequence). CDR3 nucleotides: TGTGCCTGGAGTCCGGGGTGGAATTCACCCCTCCACTTT. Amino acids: CAWSPGWNSPLHF. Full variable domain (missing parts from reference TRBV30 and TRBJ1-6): SQTIHQWPATLVQPVGSPLSLECTVEGTSNPNLYWYRQAAGRGLQLLFYSVGIGQISSEVPQNLSASRPQDRQFILSSKKLLLSDSGFYLCAWSPGWNSPLHFGNGTRLTVT.

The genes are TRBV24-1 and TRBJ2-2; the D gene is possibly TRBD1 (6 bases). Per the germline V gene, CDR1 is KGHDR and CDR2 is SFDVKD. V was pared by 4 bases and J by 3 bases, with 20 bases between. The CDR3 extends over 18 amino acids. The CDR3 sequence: CATSEPTGSSIYTGELFF. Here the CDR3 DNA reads TGTGCCACCAGTGAACCGACAGGTTCCAGCATCTACACCGGGGAGCTGTTTTTT.

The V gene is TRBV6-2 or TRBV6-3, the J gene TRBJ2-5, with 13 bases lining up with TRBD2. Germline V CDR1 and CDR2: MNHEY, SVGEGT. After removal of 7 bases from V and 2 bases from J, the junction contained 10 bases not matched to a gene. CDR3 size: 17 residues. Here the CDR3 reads CASNPLGLAGVQETQYF. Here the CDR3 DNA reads TGTGCCAGCAACCCTCTTGGACTAGCGGGGGTACAAGAGACCCAGTACTTC.

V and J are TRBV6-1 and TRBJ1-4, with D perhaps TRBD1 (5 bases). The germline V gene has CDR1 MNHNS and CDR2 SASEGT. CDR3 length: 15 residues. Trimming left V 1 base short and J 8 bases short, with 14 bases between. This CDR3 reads CASSEVTGVQEKLFF. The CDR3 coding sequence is TGTGCCAGCAGTGAAGTTACGGGGGTACAAGAAAAACTGTTTTTT.

The chain's CDR3 is CASSPPGQRETQYF. The CDR3 coding sequence is TGTGCCAGCTCACCACCGGGACAGAGAGAGACCCAGTACTTC. The rearrangement uses TRBV18 and TRBJ2-5, with 7 bases fitting TRBD1. The CDR3 length is 14 residues. Germline trimming cut 0 bases from V and 4 bases from J; bases unmatched to any gene: 2. Germline-derived CDR1 and CDR2 are KGHSH and LQKENI.

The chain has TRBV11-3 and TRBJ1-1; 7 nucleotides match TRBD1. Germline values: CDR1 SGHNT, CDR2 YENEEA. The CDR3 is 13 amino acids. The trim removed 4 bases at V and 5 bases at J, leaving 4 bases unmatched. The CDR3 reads CASSSTGVTEAFF. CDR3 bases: TGTGCCAGCAGCTCTACAGGGGTAACTGAAGCTTTCTTT.

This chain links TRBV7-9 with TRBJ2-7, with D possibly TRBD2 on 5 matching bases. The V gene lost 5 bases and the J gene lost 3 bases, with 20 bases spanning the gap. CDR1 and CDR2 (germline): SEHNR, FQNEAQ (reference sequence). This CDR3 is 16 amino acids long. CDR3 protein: CASSVLSGEGGYEQYF. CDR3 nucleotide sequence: TGTGCCAGCAGCGTATTAAGCGGAGAGGGTGGCTACGAGCAGTACTTC.

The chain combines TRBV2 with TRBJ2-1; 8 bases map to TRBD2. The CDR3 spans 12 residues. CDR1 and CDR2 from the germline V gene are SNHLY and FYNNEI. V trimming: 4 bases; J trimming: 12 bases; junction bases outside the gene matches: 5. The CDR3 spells CASSVTGLGQFF. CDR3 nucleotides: TGTGCCAGCAGTGTGACGGGACTAGGGCAGTTCTTC.

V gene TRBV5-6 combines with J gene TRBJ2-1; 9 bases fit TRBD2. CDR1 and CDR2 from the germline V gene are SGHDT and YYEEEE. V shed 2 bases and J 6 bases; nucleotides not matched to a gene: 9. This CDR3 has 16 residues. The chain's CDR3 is CASSLVAGGRGNEQFF. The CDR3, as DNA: TGTGCCAGCAGCTTAGTTGCGGGAGGGCGGGGCAATGAGCAGTTCTTC. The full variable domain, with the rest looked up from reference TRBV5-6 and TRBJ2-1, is DAGVTQSPTHLIKTRGQQVTLRCSPKSGHDTVSWYQQALGQGPQFIFQYYEEEERQRGNFPDRFSGHQFPNYSSELNVNALLLGDSALYLCASSLVAGGRGNEQFFGPGTRLTVL.

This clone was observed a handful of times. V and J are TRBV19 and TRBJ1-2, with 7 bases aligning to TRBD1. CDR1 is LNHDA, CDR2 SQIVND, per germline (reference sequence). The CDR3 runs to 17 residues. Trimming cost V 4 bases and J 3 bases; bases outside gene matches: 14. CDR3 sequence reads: CASSNGTEPRVDYGYTF. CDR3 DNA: TGTGCCAGTAGTAACGGGACAGAACCCCGCGTCGACTATGGCTACACCTTC.

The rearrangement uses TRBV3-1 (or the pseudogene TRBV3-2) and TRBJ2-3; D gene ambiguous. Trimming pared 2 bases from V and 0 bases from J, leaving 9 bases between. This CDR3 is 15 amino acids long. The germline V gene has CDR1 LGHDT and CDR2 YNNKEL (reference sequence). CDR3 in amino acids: CASSQNHRSTDTQYF. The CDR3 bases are TGTGCCAGCAGCCAAAACCATCGGAGCACAGATACGCAGTATTTT.

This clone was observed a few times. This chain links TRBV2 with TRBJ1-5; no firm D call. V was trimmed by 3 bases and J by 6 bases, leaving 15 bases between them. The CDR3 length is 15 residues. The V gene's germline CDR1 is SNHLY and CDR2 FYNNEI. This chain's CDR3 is CASSDGRRDSQPQHF. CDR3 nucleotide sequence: TGTGCCAGCAGTGATGGACGGAGGGATAGTCAGCCCCAGCATTTT.

The CDR3 loop is CASGQETQYF. CDR3 in DNA: TGTGCCAGCGGACAGGAGACCCAGTACTTC. The V and J genes are TRBV2 and TRBJ2-5; a weak D match, TRBD1 (6 bases). From germline, CDR1 is SNHLY and CDR2 FYNNEI. The CDR3 totals 10 residues. V was trimmed by 8 bases and J by 5 bases, leaving 6 bases between them.

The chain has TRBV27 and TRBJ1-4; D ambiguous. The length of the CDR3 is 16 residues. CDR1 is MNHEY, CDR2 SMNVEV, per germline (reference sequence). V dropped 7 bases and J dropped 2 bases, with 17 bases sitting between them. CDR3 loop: CASTPGPRYTNEKLFF. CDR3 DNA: TGTGCCAGCACCCCAGGTCCCAGGTATACTAATGAAAAACTGTTTTTT.

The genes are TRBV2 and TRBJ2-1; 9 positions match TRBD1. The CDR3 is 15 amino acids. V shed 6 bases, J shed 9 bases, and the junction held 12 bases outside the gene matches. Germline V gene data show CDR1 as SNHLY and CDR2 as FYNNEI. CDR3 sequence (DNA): TGTGCCAGCAGACGGGGGACAGGGTGGGATAGTGAGCAGTTCTTC. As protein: CASRRGTGWDSEQFF.

CDR3 DNA: TGTGCCAGCAGCTCACAGGGGGGGACTGAAGCTTTCTTT. Its translation: CASSSQGGTEAFF. The genes are TRBV7-3 and TRBJ1-1; 8 bases line up with TRBD1. The CDR3 length is 13 residues. Germline V gives CDR1 SGHTA, CDR2 FQGTGA. V lost 4 bases, J lost 5 bases, and 3 bases stayed unmatched.

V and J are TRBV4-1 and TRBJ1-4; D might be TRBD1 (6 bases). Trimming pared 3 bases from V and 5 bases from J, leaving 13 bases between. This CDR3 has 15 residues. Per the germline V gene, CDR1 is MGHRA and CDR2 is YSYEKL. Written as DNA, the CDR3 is TGCGCCAGCAGCCACACTCTAGGGACAAATGAAAAACTGTTTTTT. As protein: CASSHTLGTNEKLFF.

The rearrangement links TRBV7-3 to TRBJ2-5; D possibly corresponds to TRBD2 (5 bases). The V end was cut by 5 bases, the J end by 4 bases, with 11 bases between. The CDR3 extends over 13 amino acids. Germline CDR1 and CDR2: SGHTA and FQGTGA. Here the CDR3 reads CASSPGSAETQYF. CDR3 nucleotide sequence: TGTGCCAGCAGCCCGGGATCGGCAGAGACCCAGTACTTC.

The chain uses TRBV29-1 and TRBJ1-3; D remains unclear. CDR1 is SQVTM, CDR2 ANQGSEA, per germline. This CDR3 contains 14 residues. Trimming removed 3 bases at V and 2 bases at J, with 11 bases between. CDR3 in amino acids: CSVEGDLAGNTIYF. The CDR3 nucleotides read TGCAGCGTTGAGGGAGACCTCGCTGGAAACACCATATATTTT.

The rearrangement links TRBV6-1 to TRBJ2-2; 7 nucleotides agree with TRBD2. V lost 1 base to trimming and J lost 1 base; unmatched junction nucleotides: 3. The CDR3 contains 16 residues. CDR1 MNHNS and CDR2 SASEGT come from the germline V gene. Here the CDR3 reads CASSEEGLLNTGELFF. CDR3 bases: TGTGCCAGCAGTGAAGAGGGACTATTGAACACCGGGGAGCTGTTTTTT.

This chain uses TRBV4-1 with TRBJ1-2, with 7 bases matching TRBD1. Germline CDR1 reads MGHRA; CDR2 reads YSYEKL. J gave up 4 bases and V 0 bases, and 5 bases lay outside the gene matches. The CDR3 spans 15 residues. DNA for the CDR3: TGCGCCAGCAGCCAAGATAACACAGGGGCCTATGGCTACACCTTC. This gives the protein CASSQDNTGAYGYTF.

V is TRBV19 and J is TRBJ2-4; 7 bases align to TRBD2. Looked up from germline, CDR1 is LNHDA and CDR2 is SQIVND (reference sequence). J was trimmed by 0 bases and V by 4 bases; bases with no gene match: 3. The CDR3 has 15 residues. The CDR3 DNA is TGTGCCAGTAGTACTAGCGGACTAGCCAAAAACATTCAGTACTTC. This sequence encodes CASSTSGLAKNIQYF.

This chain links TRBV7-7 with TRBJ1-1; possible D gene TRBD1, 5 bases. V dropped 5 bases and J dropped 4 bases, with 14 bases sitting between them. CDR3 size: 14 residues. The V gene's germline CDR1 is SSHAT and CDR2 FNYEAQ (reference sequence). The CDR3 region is CASSPGGGITEAFF. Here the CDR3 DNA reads TGTGCCAGCAGCCCCGGGGGGGGTATCACTGAAGCTTTCTTT.